This entry lists 21 T cell receptor beta chains sequenced from one sample in a study of T cells in Graves' hyperthyroidism and ophthalmopathy. Using RNA transcripts as the source, TCR beta CDR3 regions were amplified. TCR CDR3 regions were first amplified by RT-PCR with HTBI primers. TCRdb ran MiXCR on the multiplex PCR reads and lists one entry per CDR3 protein. The data show 240,000 or so distinct CDR3 sequences, 16% seen once. The sample comprised blood. These receptors originate from a woman between 18 and 29 years old with Graves' ophthalmopathy.

The chain carries TRBV2 and TRBJ2-7; TRBD1 matches at 7 bases. CDR3 length equals 19 residues. Trimming removed 7 bases from V and 8 bases from J; junction bases left unmatched: 29. Germline lookup yields CDR1 SNHLY and CDR2 FYNNEI. The chain's CDR3 is CASNGWRTGDLRGLGKQYF. CDR3 coding DNA: TGTGCCAGCAACGGATGGAGGACAGGAGACTTACGAGGGTTGGGGAAGCAGTACTTC.

This clonotype has ten or more counts. The chain carries TRBV6-5 and TRBJ1-5; D might be TRBD1 (5 bases). Germline lookup yields CDR1 MNHEY and CDR2 SVGAGI. V was shortened by 0 bases and J by 9 bases, with 21 bases between the two germline ends. The CDR3 contains 17 residues. CDR3: CASSYSTSWGFYGPQHF. The CDR3, as DNA: TGTGCCAGCAGTTACTCGACGAGTTGGGGGTTTTATGGGCCCCAGCATTTT.

V and J are TRBV5-6 and TRBJ2-1; TRBD1 matches 9 bases. Germline CDR1 reads SGHDT; CDR2 reads YYEEEE. Trimming cost V 0 bases and J 8 bases; bases outside gene matches: 6. There are 15 residues in the CDR3. The DNA of the CDR3 is TGTGCCAGCAGCTTGGCCGGGACAGGGATTTATGAGCAGTTCTTC. Encoded protein: CASSLAGTGIYEQFF. Combining the CDR3 with reference TRBV5-6 and TRBJ2-1 gives the whole variable domain DAGVTQSPTHLIKTRGQQVTLRCSPKSGHDTVSWYQQALGQGPQFIFQYYEEEERQRGNFPDRFSGHQFPNYSSELNVNALLLGDSALYLCASSLAGTGIYEQFFGPGTRLTVL.

This clonotype was seen ten or more times. This chain uses TRBV12-3 or TRBV12-4 with TRBJ2-5; TRBD2 aligns across 7 bases. V was pared by 5 bases and J by 3 bases, with 9 bases of the junction left unmatched. There are 15 residues in the CDR3. CDR3 sequence reads: CASSPQTSLKETQYF. In DNA form, the CDR3 reads TGTGCCAGCAGTCCCCAGACTAGCTTAAAAGAGACCCAGTACTTC.

This chain connects TRBV7-8 to TRBJ2-6; TRBD1 matches 8 bases. The V and J ends lost 4 bases and 4 bases, in that order; junction bases with no gene match: 9. Germline V gene lookup returns CDR1 SGHVS and CDR2 FQNEAQ. CDR3 length: 17 residues. CDR3 in DNA: TGTGCCAGCAGCTCCCCGACAGGGGCCTACGGGGCCAACGTCCTGACTTTC. Its translation is CASSSPTGAYGANVLTF.

This clonotype was seen many times. This sequence joins TRBV12-3 or TRBV12-4 and TRBJ2-3; 8 bases match TRBD1. This CDR3 region has 17 residues. The trim removed 5 bases at V and 0 bases at J, leaving 10 bases unmatched. The CDR3: CASSPPFWDRSTDTQYF. DNA for the CDR3: TGTGCCAGCAGTCCCCCATTCTGGGACAGGAGCACAGATACGCAGTATTTT.

At least ten counts were recorded for this clonotype. This chain connects TRBV7-3 to TRBJ1-2; D unresolved. Germline lookup yields CDR1 SGHTA and CDR2 FQGTGA. V was shortened by 1 base and J by 4 bases, with 4 bases between the two germline ends. CDR3 length: 12 amino acids. In nucleotides, the CDR3 is TGTGCCAGCAGCTTAAGCTCCTATGGCTACACCTTC. Amino acid sequence: CASSLSSYGYTF.

The table lists this clonotype with many counts. This chain uses TRBV5-5 with TRBJ2-2; D perhaps matches TRBD1 (5 bases). Trimming took off 6 bases at V and 0 bases at J, with 15 bases between the two ends. Germline V gene sequence: CDR1 SGHKS, CDR2 YYEKEE (reference sequence). The CDR3 is made up of 16 amino acids. The DNA of the CDR3 is TGTGCCAGCAACCAGGTTGGCAGGGCGAACACCGGGGAGCTGTTTTTT. Its translation is CASNQVGRANTGELFF.

This clonotype was seen ten or more times. V usage is TRBV11-2 and J usage is TRBJ1-1; possibly TRBD1 for D (5 bases). Germline CDR1 and CDR2: SGHAT and FQNNGV. This CDR3 is 16 amino acids long. V lost 1 base, J lost 3 bases, and 15 bases lay in between. CDR3 sequence reads: CASSLGAGYMDTEAFF. The CDR3 DNA follows: TGTGCCAGCAGCTTAGGGGCAGGGTACATGGACACTGAAGCTTTCTTT.

J is TRBJ2-7 and V is TRBV11-2, with 7 bases that match TRBD1. V was clipped by 0 bases and J by 4 bases; unmatched bases: 0. This CDR3 region has 13 residues. Germline-derived CDR1 and CDR2 are SGHAT and FQNNGV. CDR3 loop: CASSLDRGYEQYV. The CDR3 DNA reads TGTGCCAGCAGCTTAGACAGGGGGTACGAGCAGTACGTC.

This clonotype was detected ten times or more. J is TRBJ2-3 and V is TRBV29-1; D might be TRBD2 (6 bases). V was trimmed by 5 bases and J by 0 bases, leaving 12 bases between them. Per the germline V gene, CDR1 is SQVTM and CDR2 is ANQGSEA. CDR3 length: 14 residues. CDR3 region: CSVPRGASTDTQYF. In DNA, the CDR3 is TGCAGCGTTCCGCGGGGAGCCAGCACAGATACGCAGTATTTT.

This clonotype has ten or more counts. The CDR3 region is CASSEQNGQPQHF. The CDR3 nucleotides are TGTGCCAGCAGTGAACAGAACGGTCAGCCCCAGCATTTT. J is TRBJ1-5 and V is TRBV2, with D unresolved. Germline CDR1 is SNHLY and CDR2 is FYNNEI. V lost 2 bases and J lost 6, with 8 bases in between. CDR3 length: 13 residues.

In this sample, this clonotype turned up many times. This chain links TRBV5-1 with TRBJ2-3; 7 nucleotides agree with TRBD2. J gave up 2 bases and V 0 bases, and 6 bases lay outside the gene matches. Germline loops: CDR1 SGHRS, CDR2 YFSETQ. This CDR3 has 16 amino acids. The CDR3 DNA sequence: TGCGCCAGCAGCTTGGGATCAGCGGGGTACACAGATACGCAGTATTTT. Protein product: CASSLGSAGYTDTQYF.

This clonotype was counted at least ten times. The V and J genes are TRBV11-2 and TRBJ2-2, with 10 bases fitting TRBD1. Germline lookup yields CDR1 SGHAT and CDR2 FQNNGV. The CDR3 is 15 amino acids. V lost 5 bases to trimming and J lost 4 bases; unmatched junction nucleotides: 4. The CDR3, as DNA: TGTGCCAGCAGCGCGGGACAGGGGCCCACCGGGGAGCTGTTTTTT. Protein sequence: CASSAGQGPTGELFF.

This clonotype was detected ten times or more. The J gene is TRBJ2-1, the V gene TRBV27; TRBD2 matches 8 bases. This CDR3 contains 18 residues. Germline values: CDR1 MNHEY, CDR2 SMNVEV (reference sequence). After removal of 5 bases from V and 3 bases from J, the junction contained 15 bases not matched to a gene. The CDR3 DNA reads TGTGCCAGCAGTCCCACTCCCGGGACTAGAAATCTCTACAATGAGCAGTTCTTC. This sequence encodes CASSPTPGTRNLYNEQFF.

Comments on this clonotype: A much larger clone differs from this one at a single base, so this may be a read error. The chain couples TRBV5-4 to TRBJ2-1; 10 bases align to TRBD1. The CDR3 contains 16 residues. Germline CDR1 reads SGHNT; CDR2 reads YYREEE (reference sequence). In DNA form, the CDR3 reads TGTGCCAGCAGAAACCGGGACAGGGGACAATACAATGAGCAGCTCTTC. Amino acids: CASRNRDRGQYNEQLF.

CDR3 amino acids: CATSRGWGIYGYTF. The CDR3 DNA is TGTGCCACCAGCAGAGGGTGGGGGATCTATGGCTACACCTTC. The chain combines TRBV15 with TRBJ1-2; possible D gene TRBD1, 5 bases. The CDR3 has 14 amino acids. The V and J ends lost 1 base and 4 bases respectively, with 10 bases between them. The germline V gene encodes CDR1 LNHNV and CDR2 YYDKDF (reference sequence).

This clonotype was found a few times. The V call is TRBV5-1, the J call TRBJ2-4; D might be TRBD2 (7 bases). V lost 0 bases, J lost 1 base, and 17 bases lay in between. Germline V gene data show CDR1 as SGHRS and CDR2 as YFSETQ. The CDR3 consists of 18 residues. The DNA for the CDR3 is TGCGCCAGCAGCTTGGCCAGGGGAGGGGGGGAGGCCAAAAACATTCAGTACTTC. Translation: CASSLARGGGEAKNIQYF.

This clonotype occurred many times. The V gene is TRBV20-1, the J gene TRBJ2-1; 8 nucleotides match TRBD2. The CDR3 is made up of 14 amino acids. V lost 7 bases, J lost 0 bases, and 5 bases stayed unmatched. CDR1 is DFQATT and CDR2 is SNEGSKA in the germline V gene (reference sequence). The CDR3 loop reads CSVQRGPSYNEQFF. DNA of the CDR3: TGCAGTGTTCAGCGGGGGCCCTCCTACAATGAGCAGTTCTTC.

CDR3 bases: TGCGCCAGCAGCTTCCAAAGCAACACCGGGACAGGGACTCGCCAAGAGACCCAGTACTTC. It specifies CASSFQSNTGTGTRQETQYF. This chain joins TRBV5-1 and TRBJ2-5, with TRBD1 identical over 9 bases. Germline CDR1 and CDR2: SGHRS and YFSETQ. The CDR3 sequence is 20 residues long. With 2 bases clipped from V and 1 base from J, the junction kept 18 bases outside the gene matches. The full variable domain, with the rest looked up from reference TRBV5-1 and TRBJ2-5, is KAGVTQTPRYLIKTRGQQVTLSCSPISGHRSVSWYQQTPGQGLQFLFEYFSETQRNKGNFPGRFSGRQFSNSRSEMNVSTLELGDSALYLCASSFQSNTGTGTRQETQYFGPGTRLLVL.

At least ten counts were recorded for this clonotype. The CDR3 sequence: CATSRDPPSTDTQYF. Here the CDR3 DNA reads TGTGCCACCAGCAGAGATCCCCCCAGCACAGATACGCAGTATTTT. The gene calls are TRBV15 and TRBJ2-3; D gene uncertain. The V gene lost 0 bases and the J gene lost 0 bases, with 7 bases spanning the gap. Germline V gives CDR1 LNHNV, CDR2 YYDKDF (reference sequence). The length of the CDR3 is 15 residues.